This record covers a single T cell receptor beta chain. Its antigen is unidentified. Germline V gene data show CDR1 as DFQATT and CDR2 as SNEGSKA (reference sequence). The CDR3 has 14 residues. V dropped 5 bases and J dropped 3 bases, with 14 bases sitting between them. Combining a sample-barcoded 5' primer with a J-beta primer mix, a second PCR ran for roughly 6 to 11 cycles. In TCRdb, the 5' RACE reads were re-called with MiXCR into one record per CDR3 protein. This sample has around 1.5 million distinct CDR3 sequences, with 45% to 70% found just once. The data originate from a study of blood T cells in healthy people across ages. Whole-study context: The capture of about one barcoded beta molecule per two T cells was achieved by template switching.

Study-wide results and caveats: More naive CD4+ cells and higher diversity marked long-lived donors relative to aged donors. Not knowing donor CMV status may have confounded expanded clonotype changes. Researchers judged that diversity estimates from one million T cells fell short of true values.

The material sequenced was blood. This sequence originates from a man aged 18-30 years in good health. The chain is built from TRBV20-1 and TRBJ1-5; D is possibly TRBD1 (5 bases). CDR3 amino acids: CSARDGMANQPQHF. For the CDR3, the DNA is TGCAGTGCTCGGGACGGAATGGCCAATCAGCCCCAGCATTTT.